The clone carrying this T cell receptor beta chain has a single count. The entry originates in a study of control samples from healthy donors and cancer patients. Here immunoSEQ multiplex PCR was the method, and the copy in TCRdb shows in-frame clones only, minus some. The sample lists more than 100,000 clones, about nine tenths occurring once. This receptor was taken from a man aged 40-49 years in good health. What was sequenced was blood.

The DNA for the CDR3 is TGTGCCAGCACTCCGAGTGTAGCTGAAGCTTTCTTT. Amino acids: CASTPSVAEAFF. The chain couples TRBV12-3 or TRBV12-4 to TRBJ1-1; D gene unclear. Trimming cost V 7 bases and J 6 bases, with 12 bases left between them. The CDR3 contains 12 residues.